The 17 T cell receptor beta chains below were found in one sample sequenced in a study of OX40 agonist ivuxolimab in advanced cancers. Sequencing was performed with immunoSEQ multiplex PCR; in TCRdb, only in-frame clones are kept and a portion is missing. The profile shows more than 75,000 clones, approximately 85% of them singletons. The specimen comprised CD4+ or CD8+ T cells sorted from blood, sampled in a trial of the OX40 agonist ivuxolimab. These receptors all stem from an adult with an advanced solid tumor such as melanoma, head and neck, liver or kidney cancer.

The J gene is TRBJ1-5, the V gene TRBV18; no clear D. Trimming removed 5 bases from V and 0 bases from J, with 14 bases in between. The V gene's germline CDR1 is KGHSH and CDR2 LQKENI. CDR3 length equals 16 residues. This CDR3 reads CASSTRRNYSNQPQHF. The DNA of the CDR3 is TGTGCCAGCTCAACAAGGCGGAATTATAGCAATCAGCCCCAGCATTTT.

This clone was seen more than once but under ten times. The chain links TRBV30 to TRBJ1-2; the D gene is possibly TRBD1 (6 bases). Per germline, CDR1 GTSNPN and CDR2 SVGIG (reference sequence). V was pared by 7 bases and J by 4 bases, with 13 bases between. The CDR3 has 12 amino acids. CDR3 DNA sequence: TGTGCCTCAACGGGACAAGTCTATGGCTACACCTTC. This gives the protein CASTGQVYGYTF. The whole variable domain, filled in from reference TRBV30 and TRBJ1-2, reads SQTIHQWPATLVQPVGSPLSLECTVEGTSNPNLYWYRQAAGRGLQLLFYSVGIGQISSEVPQNLSASRPQDRQFILSSKKLLLSDSGFYLCASTGQVYGYTFGSGTRLTVV.

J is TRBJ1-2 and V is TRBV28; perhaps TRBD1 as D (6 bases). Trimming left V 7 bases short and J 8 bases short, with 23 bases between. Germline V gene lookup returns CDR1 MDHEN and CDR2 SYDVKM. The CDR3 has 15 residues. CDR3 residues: CASTLGGGRRNGYTF. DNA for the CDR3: TGTGCCAGCACCCTTGGGGGGGGGCGCCGCAACGGCTACACCTTC.

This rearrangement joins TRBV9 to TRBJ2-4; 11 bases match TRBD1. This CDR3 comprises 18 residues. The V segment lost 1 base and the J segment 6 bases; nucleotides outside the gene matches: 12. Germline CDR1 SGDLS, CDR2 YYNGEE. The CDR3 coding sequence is TGTGCCAGCAGCGTAAATCCGGGACAGGGGGTCGGAGGAAACATTCAGTACTTC. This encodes CASSVNPGQGVGGNIQYF. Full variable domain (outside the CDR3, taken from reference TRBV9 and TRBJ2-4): DSGVTQTPKHLITATGQRVTLRCSPRSGDLSVYWYQQSLDQGLQFLIQYYNGEERAKGNILERFSAQQFPDLHSELNLSSLELGDSALYFCASSVNPGQGVGGNIQYFGAGTRLSVL.

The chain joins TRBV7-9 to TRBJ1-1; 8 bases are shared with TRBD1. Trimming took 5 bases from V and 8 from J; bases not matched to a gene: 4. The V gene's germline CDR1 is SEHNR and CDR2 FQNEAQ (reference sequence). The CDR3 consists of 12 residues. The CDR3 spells CASSPGQGEAFF. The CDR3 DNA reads TGTGCCAGCAGCCCAGGACAGGGCGAAGCTTTCTTT.

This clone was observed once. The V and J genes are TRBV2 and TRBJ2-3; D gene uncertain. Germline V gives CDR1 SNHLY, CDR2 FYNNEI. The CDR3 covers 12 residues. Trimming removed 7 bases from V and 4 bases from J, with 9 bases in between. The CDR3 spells CASNLWADTQYF. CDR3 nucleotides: TGTGCCAGCAATTTGTGGGCAGATACGCAGTATTTT.

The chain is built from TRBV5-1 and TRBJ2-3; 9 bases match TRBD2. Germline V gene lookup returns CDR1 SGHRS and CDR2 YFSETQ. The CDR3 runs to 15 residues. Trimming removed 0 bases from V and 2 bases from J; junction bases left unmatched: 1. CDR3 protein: CASSLVAGATDTQYF. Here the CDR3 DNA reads TGCGCCAGCAGCTTGGTAGCGGGAGCCACAGATACGCAGTATTTT.

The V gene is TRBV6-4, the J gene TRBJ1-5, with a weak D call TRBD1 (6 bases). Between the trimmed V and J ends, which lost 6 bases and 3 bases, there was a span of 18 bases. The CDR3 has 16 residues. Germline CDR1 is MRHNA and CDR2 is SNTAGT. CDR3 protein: CASRAENRVTNQPQHF. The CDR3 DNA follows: TGTGCCAGCAGAGCTGAAAACAGGGTTACCAATCAGCCCCAGCATTTT.

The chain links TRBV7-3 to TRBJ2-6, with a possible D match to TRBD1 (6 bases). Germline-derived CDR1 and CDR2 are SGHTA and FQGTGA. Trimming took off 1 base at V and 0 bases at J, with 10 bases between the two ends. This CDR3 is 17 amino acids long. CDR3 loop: CASSLKGHRSGANVLTF. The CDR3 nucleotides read TGTGCCAGCAGCTTAAAGGGACATCGCTCTGGGGCCAACGTCCTGACTTTC.

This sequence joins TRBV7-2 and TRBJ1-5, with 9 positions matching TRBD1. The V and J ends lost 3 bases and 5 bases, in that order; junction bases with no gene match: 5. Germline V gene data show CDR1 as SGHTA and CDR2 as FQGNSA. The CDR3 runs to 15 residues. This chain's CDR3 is CASSLKGQGYQPQHF. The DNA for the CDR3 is TGTGCCAGCAGCTTGAAGGGACAGGGTTATCAGCCCCAGCATTTT.

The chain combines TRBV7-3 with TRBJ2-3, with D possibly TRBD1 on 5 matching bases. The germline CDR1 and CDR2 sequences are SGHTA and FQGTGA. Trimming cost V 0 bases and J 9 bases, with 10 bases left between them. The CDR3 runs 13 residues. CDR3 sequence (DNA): TGTGCCAGCAGCTTAACCCTCACAGGAACGCAGTATTTT. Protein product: CASSLTLTGTQYF.

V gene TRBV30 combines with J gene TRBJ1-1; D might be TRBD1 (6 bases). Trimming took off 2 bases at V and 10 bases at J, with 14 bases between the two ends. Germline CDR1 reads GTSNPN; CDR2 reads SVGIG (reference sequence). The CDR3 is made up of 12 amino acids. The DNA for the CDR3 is TGTGCCTGGAGTTTTTCCAGGGGTACAGCTTTCTTT. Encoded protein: CAWSFSRGTAFF.

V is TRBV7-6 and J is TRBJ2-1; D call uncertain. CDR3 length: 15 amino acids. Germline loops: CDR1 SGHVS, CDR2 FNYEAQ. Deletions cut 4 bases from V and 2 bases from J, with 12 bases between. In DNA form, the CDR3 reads TGTGCCAGCAGCTCTAGGGCTGGGGCCTACAATGAGCAGTTCTTC. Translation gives CASSSRAGAYNEQFF.

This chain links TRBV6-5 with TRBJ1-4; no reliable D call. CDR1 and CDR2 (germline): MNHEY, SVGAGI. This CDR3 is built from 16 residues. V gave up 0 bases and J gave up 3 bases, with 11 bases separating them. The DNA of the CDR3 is TGTGCCAGCAGTTACTCGTCGGCATCCCCTAATGAAAAACTGTTTTTT. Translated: CASSYSSASPNEKLFF.

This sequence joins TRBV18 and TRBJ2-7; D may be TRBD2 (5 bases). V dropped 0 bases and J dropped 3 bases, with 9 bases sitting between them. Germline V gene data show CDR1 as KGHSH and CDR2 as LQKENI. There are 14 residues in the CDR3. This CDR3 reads CASSPPGRGYEQYF. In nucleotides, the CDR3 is TGTGCCAGCTCACCACCCGGACGGGGCTACGAGCAGTACTTC.

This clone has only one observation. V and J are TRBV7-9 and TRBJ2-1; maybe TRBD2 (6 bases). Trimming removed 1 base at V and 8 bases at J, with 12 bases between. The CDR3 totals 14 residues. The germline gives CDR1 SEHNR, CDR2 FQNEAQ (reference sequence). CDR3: CASSLGAGGDEQFF. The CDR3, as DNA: TGTGCCAGCAGCTTAGGGGCGGGCGGGGATGAGCAGTTCTTC.

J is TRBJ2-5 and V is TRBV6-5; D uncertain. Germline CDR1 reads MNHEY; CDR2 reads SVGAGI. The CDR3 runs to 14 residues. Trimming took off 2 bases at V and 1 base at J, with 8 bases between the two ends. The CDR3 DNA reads TGTGCCAGCAGTTACAGGAGATCCCAAGAGACCCAGTACTTC. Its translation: CASSYRRSQETQYF.